The T cell receptor beta chain described here comes from a study of T cell changes during pregnancy in multiple sclerosis. Sequencing was performed with immunoSEQ multiplex PCR; in TCRdb, only in-frame clones are kept and a portion is missing. The sample lists about 42,000 clones; 91% were seen once. From germline, CDR1 is SGHAT and CDR2 FQNNGV. This CDR3 region has 13 residues. V gave up 3 bases and J gave up 1 base, with 6 bases separating them. This rearrangement joins TRBV11-2 to TRBJ1-1; D gene uncertain. Specimen: CD4+ T cells from peripheral blood mononuclear cells, collected before pregnancy. This TCR was sampled from a female donor with multiple sclerosis, enrolled in a pregnancy study. The DNA of the CDR3 is TGTGCCAGCAGCTTTGCGGGGAACACTGAAGCTTTCTTT. Its translation is CASSFAGNTEAFF.